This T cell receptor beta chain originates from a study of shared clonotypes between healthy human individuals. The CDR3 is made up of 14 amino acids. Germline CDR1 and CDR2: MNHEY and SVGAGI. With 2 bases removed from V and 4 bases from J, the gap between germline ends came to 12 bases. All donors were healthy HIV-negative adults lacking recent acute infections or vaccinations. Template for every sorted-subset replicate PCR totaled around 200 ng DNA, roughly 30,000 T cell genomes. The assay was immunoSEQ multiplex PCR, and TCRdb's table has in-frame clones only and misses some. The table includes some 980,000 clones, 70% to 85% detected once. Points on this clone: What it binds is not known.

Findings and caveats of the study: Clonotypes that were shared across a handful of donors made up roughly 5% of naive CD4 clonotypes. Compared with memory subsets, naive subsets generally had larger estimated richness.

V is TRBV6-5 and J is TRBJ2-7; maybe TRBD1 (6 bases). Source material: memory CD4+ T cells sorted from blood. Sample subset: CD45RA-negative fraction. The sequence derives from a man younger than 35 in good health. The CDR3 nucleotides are TGTGCCAGCAGTTACGGGACACAGTCTTACGAGCAGTACTTC. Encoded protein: CASSYGTQSYEQYF.